The 22 T cell receptor beta chains reported below all come from one sample, sequenced in a study of CD8+ T cells in alopecia areata. Indicated treatment: oral pan-JAK inhibitor, 5-10 mg twice daily. Reverse transcription of extracted RNA yielded cDNA, which provided the sequencing template. Only in-frame clones appear in the TCRdb table, and some are missing; sequencing was by immunoSEQ multiplex PCR. The sample lists about 120,000 clones, roughly 58% occurring once. The sequencing here drew on CD8+ T cells sorted from blood, taken at week 4, from a patient treated with tofacitinib. The origin of the receptors is a human donor with alopecia areata.

The gene calls are TRBV28 and TRBJ2-7; 8 nucleotides line up with TRBD2. Germline V gene lookup returns CDR1 MDHEN and CDR2 SYDVKM. This CDR3 is 16 amino acids long. The V and J ends lost 5 bases and 4 bases, in that order; junction bases with no gene match: 13. CDR3 sequence (DNA): TGTGCCAGCAGTGTCGAACTCGGACTAGCCCCTTACGAGCAGTACTTC. Translation: CASSVELGLAPYEQYF. The full variable domain, its missing parts supplied by reference TRBV28 and TRBJ2-7, is DVKVTQSSRYLVKRTGEKVFLECVQDMDHENMFWYRQDPGLGLRLIYFSYDVKMKEKGDIPEGYSVSREKKERFSLILESASTNQTSMYLCASSVELGLAPYEQYFGPGTRLTVT.

The V and J genes are TRBV10-3 and TRBJ1-1; D remains unclear. The ends were cut back, 1 base at V and 1 base at J, with 13 bases in the middle. Per germline, CDR1 ENHRY and CDR2 SYGVKD. CDR3 length: 16 residues. The CDR3 is CAISELGMSKNTEAFF. The DNA for the CDR3 is TGTGCCATCAGTGAGTTGGGGATGAGCAAGAACACTGAAGCTTTCTTT.

The chain recombines TRBV30 with TRBJ1-1; 10 bases line up with TRBD1. V gave up 5 bases and J gave up 8 bases; unmatched junction bases: 5. Germline assignment: CDR1 GTSNPN and CDR2 SVGIG (reference sequence). The CDR3 is made up of 12 amino acids. The CDR3 DNA follows: TGTGCCTGGGACCGGGACAGGGGAGAAGCTTTCTTT. Protein product: CAWDRDRGEAFF.

This clone showed up just a few times. V is TRBV13 and J is TRBJ2-7, with TRBD2 as a possible D gene (5 bases). The CDR3 has 14 residues. The germline V and J ends were trimmed by 1 base and 6 bases, with 13 bases remaining between them. Per the germline V gene, CDR1 is PRHDT and CDR2 is FYEKMQ (reference sequence). CDR3 sequence reads: CASSLARAAAEQYF. The CDR3 region has the DNA TGTGCCAGCAGCTTAGCACGAGCGGCGGCCGAGCAGTACTTC.

The chain recombines TRBV30 with TRBJ2-5; 10 bases match TRBD1. V lost 7 bases, J lost 4 bases, and 6 bases stayed unmatched. Germline assignment: CDR1 GTSNPN and CDR2 SVGIG (reference sequence). This CDR3 region has 13 residues. The CDR3 spells CAYWTGGRETQYF. The DNA for the CDR3 is TGTGCCTACTGGACAGGGGGACGAGAGACCCAGTACTTC.

V usage is TRBV30 and J usage is TRBJ1-4; D gene ambiguous. The CDR3 totals 12 residues. The V gene lost 7 bases and the J gene lost 5 bases, with 11 bases spanning the gap. In germline, CDR1 is GTSNPN, CDR2 SVGIG (reference sequence). CDR3 loop: CAYDDENEKLFF. CDR3 DNA sequence: TGTGCCTATGACGACGAGAATGAAAAACTGTTTTTT.

The rearrangement joins TRBV7-9 to TRBJ2-1; maybe TRBD1 (6 bases). The CDR3 has 15 amino acids. CDR1 and CDR2 (germline): SEHNR, FQNEAQ (reference sequence). V was pared by 5 bases and J by 1 base, with 12 bases between. CDR3 in amino acids: CASSTRTESYNEQFF. The DNA of the CDR3 is TGTGCCAGCAGCACAAGGACAGAATCCTACAATGAGCAGTTCTTC.

The genes are TRBV30 and TRBJ1-2; D uncertain. Germline values: CDR1 GTSNPN, CDR2 SVGIG (reference sequence). V was clipped by 8 bases and J by 3 bases, with 10 bases between them. This CDR3 is built from 11 residues. CDR3 in DNA: TGTGCCGCTTCCGTAGACTATGGCTACACCTTC. This translates into CAASVDYGYTF.

The J gene is TRBJ1-2, the V gene TRBV29-1, with 10 bases that match TRBD1. The CDR3 is 13 amino acids. Germline V lookup: CDR1 SQVTM, CDR2 ANQGSEA. Unmatched junction bases numbered 9, after V lost 7 bases and J lost 7 bases. In DNA, the CDR3 is TGCAGCGCCGACCTTGGACAGGGGGGTGGCTACACCTTC. Encoded protein: CSADLGQGGGYTF.

Comment on this clone: A much larger clone lies one base from this, so it may be a read error. Other DNA sequences in this specimen translate into the identical CDR3. The chain employs TRBV7-9 and TRBJ1-1; D gene ambiguous. This CDR3 has 12 amino acids. The germline V gene has CDR1 SEHNR and CDR2 FQNEAQ (reference sequence). The ends were cut back, 1 base at V and 4 bases at J, with 4 bases in the middle. CDR3 nucleotide sequence: TGTGCCAGCAGCTTAGGGACCACTGAAGCTTTCTTT. Translation: CASSLGTTEAFF.

This chain links TRBV29-1 with TRBJ1-1; the D is unclear. The CDR3 has 14 amino acids. The V and J ends lost 1 base and 1 base respectively, with 10 bases between them. In germline, CDR1 is SQVTM, CDR2 ANQGSEA. In DNA form, the CDR3 reads TGCAGCGTTGAAGTTGGGTCCGGGAACACTGAAGCTTTCTTT. Amino acids: CSVEVGSGNTEAFF.

In its sample, this clone was seen once. The junction differs from germline at one of its ends, possibly a read error. The rearrangement joins TRBV4-1 to TRBJ2-1; weak D call: TRBD1 (5 bases). This CDR3 spans 12 amino acids. Germline CDR1 and CDR2: MGHRA and YSYEKL. The CDR3, as DNA: TGCGCCAGCAGCCCCGCGGACAATGAACAGTTCTTC. Protein: CASSPADNEQFF.

The chain links TRBV30 to TRBJ2-1; D remains ambiguous. Germline lookup yields CDR1 GTSNPN and CDR2 SVGIG (reference sequence). V lost 8 bases, J lost 3 bases, and 17 bases lay in between. This CDR3 region has 14 residues. The CDR3 region is CATLAGPVYNEQFF. DNA of the CDR3: TGTGCCACCCTGGCCGGTCCCGTCTACAATGAGCAGTTCTTC.

To note about this clone: The same CDR3 is also encoded by other DNA sequences in this sample. V gene TRBV6-5 combines with J gene TRBJ2-5; D gene ambiguous. CDR3 length: 11 amino acids. V was cut by 2 bases and J by 5 bases, with 3 bases left in between. The germline V gene has CDR1 MNHEY and CDR2 SVGAGI. CDR3 amino acids: CASSYGETQYF. For the CDR3, the DNA is TGTGCCAGCAGTTACGGGGAGACCCAGTACTTC.

The V gene is TRBV2, the J gene TRBJ1-5; D unclear. Germline V lookup: CDR1 SNHLY, CDR2 FYNNEI. The CDR3 sequence is 14 residues long. The V and J ends lost 4 bases and 0 bases respectively, with 7 bases between them. The chain's CDR3 is CASSGGDSNQPQHF. The CDR3 DNA is TGTGCCAGCAGTGGAGGAGATAGCAATCAGCCCCAGCATTTT.

This chain uses TRBV2 with TRBJ2-5; D remains unclear. The CDR3 runs 14 residues. V lost 2 bases to trimming and J lost 0 bases, with 7 bases between them. Germline V gene sequence: CDR1 SNHLY, CDR2 FYNNEI. In nucleotides, the CDR3 is TGTGCCAGCAGTGAACCGACGGACCAAGAGACCCAGTACTTC. The encoded protein is CASSEPTDQETQYF.

This clone was seen only a few times. V and J are TRBV30 and TRBJ2-1, with D hard to call. Deletions cut 2 bases from V and 7 bases from J, with 9 bases between. From germline, CDR1 is GTSNPN and CDR2 SVGIG (reference sequence). The CDR3 is 12 residues long. CDR3 sequence reads: CAWSTSQNEQFF. The CDR3 DNA reads as TGTGCCTGGAGTACGAGCCAGAATGAGCAGTTCTTC. Full variable domain (outside the CDR3, taken from reference TRBV30 and TRBJ2-1): SQTIHQWPATLVQPVGSPLSLECTVEGTSNPNLYWYRQAAGRGLQLLFYSVGIGQISSEVPQNLSASRPQDRQFILSSKKLLLSDSGFYLCAWSTSQNEQFFGPGTRLTVL.

V usage is TRBV5-1 and J usage is TRBJ1-1, with D perhaps TRBD1 (6 bases). The CDR3 is made up of 17 amino acids. V lost 1 base, J lost 1 base, and 17 bases lay in between. Per the germline V gene, CDR1 is SGHRS and CDR2 is YFSETQ. This CDR3 reads CASSLNIQGPGNTEAFF. In DNA form, the CDR3 reads TGCGCCAGCAGCTTGAATATTCAGGGGCCGGGGAACACTGAAGCTTTCTTT.

CDR3 nucleotides: TGTGCCAGCAGCCCGAGGAAGGGTCCGGAGACCCAGTACTTC. This gives the protein CASSPRKGPETQYF. The rearrangement joins TRBV7-2 to TRBJ2-5; D ambiguous. The CDR3 is 14 amino acids. CDR1 and CDR2 (germline): SGHTA, FQGNSA. Trimming cost V 5 bases and J 5 bases, with 15 bases left between them.

V gene TRBV2 combines with J gene TRBJ2-1; TRBD1 or TRBD2 may be the D gene (5 bases each). The V and J ends lost 7 bases and 7 bases respectively, with 14 bases between them. The CDR3 totals 13 residues. Germline V gene sequence: CDR1 SNHLY, CDR2 FYNNEI. CDR3 residues: CASTGALKNEQFF. The CDR3 DNA reads TGTGCCAGCACCGGGGCCTTGAAGAATGAGCAGTTCTTC.

The chain employs TRBV6-5 and TRBJ2-5; D is unclear. This CDR3 has 10 residues. CDR1 and CDR2 from the germline V gene are MNHEY and SVGAGI. V was clipped by 10 bases and J by 2 bases, with 5 bases between them. The CDR3 bases are TGTGCCACGCAACAAGAGACCCAGTACTTC. It translates to CATQQETQYF.

The V gene is TRBV28, the J gene TRBJ2-7; possibly TRBD1 for D (6 bases). The CDR3 is 12 amino acids. The germline CDR1 and CDR2 sequences are MDHEN and SYDVKM. V lost 6 bases and J 3 bases, leaving 9 bases between the germline ends. The CDR3 bases are TGTGCCAGCAGCCCAGGGGACTACGAGCAGTACTTC. Protein product: CASSPGDYEQYF.